The 19 T cell receptor beta chains reported below all come from one sample, sequenced in a study of cytomegalovirus exposure and HLA in healthy donors. PCR used 60 Vbeta primers and 13 Jbeta primers. Sequencing used immunoSEQ multiplex PCR; TCRdb keeps in-frame clones, though not all of them. The sample consists of roughly 120,000 clones, roughly 69% of them appearing once. Sequencing was done on a sample of PBMCs. These receptors were collected from a middle-aged woman in good health and CMV-seropositive.

This clone was picked up a small number of times. V usage is TRBV28 and J usage is TRBJ2-1; a weak D match, TRBD2 (6 bases). The CDR3 is 15 residues long. The germline V and J ends were trimmed by 3 bases and 0 bases, with 9 bases remaining between them. The germline V gene has CDR1 MDHEN and CDR2 SYDVKM. The CDR3 bases are TGTGCCAGCAGTTTGGGGGGAAGCTCCTACAATGAGCAGTTCTTC. It encodes CASSLGGSSYNEQFF.

In DNA form, the CDR3 reads TGCGCCAGCAGCCAAGATAACAGCCGCACAGATACGCAGTATTTT. Its protein is CASSQDNSRTDTQYF. The rearrangement joins TRBV4-3 to TRBJ2-3; D is ambiguous. Trimming pared 0 bases from V and 1 base from J, leaving 8 bases between. CDR1 and CDR2 (germline): LGHNA, YSLEER. CDR3 length equals 15 residues.

The gene calls are TRBV10-3 and TRBJ2-7; D might be TRBD1 (6 bases). The V end lost 0 bases, the J end lost 3 bases, and 12 bases lay between the germline ends. The CDR3 extends over 15 amino acids. CDR1 is ENHRY and CDR2 is SYGVKD in the germline V gene. The CDR3, as DNA: TGTGCCATCAGTGAGTCTTCGCAGGGGATCTACGAGCAGTACTTC. Translated, it gives CAISESSQGIYEQYF.

This clone has a single count. J is TRBJ2-7 and V is TRBV7-2; 8 bases line up with TRBD1. The V gene's germline CDR1 is SGHTA and CDR2 FQGNSA. The CDR3 is 16 residues long. V trimming: 2 bases; J trimming: 2 bases; junction bases outside the gene matches: 8. CDR3 in amino acids: CASSLFGTGIAYEQYF. The CDR3 region has the DNA TGTGCCAGCAGCTTATTTGGGACAGGTATAGCCTACGAGCAGTACTTC.

The chain employs TRBV7-2 and TRBJ2-4; tentatively, D is TRBD1 (5 bases). Per the germline V gene, CDR1 is SGHTA and CDR2 is FQGNSA. Trimming removed 4 bases at V and 0 bases at J, with 16 bases between. The CDR3 spans 17 residues. CDR3 nucleotide sequence: TGTGCCAGCAGCTCTCCCAGGGTGGAGCTAGCCAAAAACATTCAGTACTTC. Encoded protein: CASSSPRVELAKNIQYF.

This clone was seen only a few times. The chain has TRBV19 and TRBJ2-3, with TRBD2 matching over 11 bases. V was clipped by 3 bases and J by 2 bases; unmatched bases: 4. This CDR3 is built from 16 residues. The germline V gene has CDR1 LNHDA and CDR2 SQIVND (reference sequence). This CDR3 is CASSMGLAEITDTQYF. The CDR3, as DNA: TGTGCCAGTAGTATGGGACTAGCGGAGATCACAGATACGCAGTATTTT.

The genes are TRBV13 and TRBJ2-1, with D perhaps TRBD2 (6 bases). The CDR3 sequence is 15 residues long. The V and J ends lost 4 bases and 2 bases respectively, with 12 bases between them. CDR1 is PRHDT and CDR2 is FYEKMQ in the germline V gene (reference sequence). This CDR3 is CASSSRDFTYNEQFF. In DNA form, the CDR3 reads TGTGCCAGCAGCTCCCGGGACTTCACCTACAATGAGCAGTTCTTC.

The chain uses TRBV30 and TRBJ1-5; D remains ambiguous. The V and J ends lost 3 bases and 4 bases respectively, with 16 bases between them. The CDR3 consists of 15 residues. Germline loops: CDR1 GTSNPN, CDR2 SVGIG (reference sequence). The chain's CDR3 is CAWRGSGLENQPQHF. The CDR3 nucleotides read TGTGCCTGGAGAGGAAGCGGGTTGGAAAATCAGCCCCAGCATTTT.

The CDR3 region is CASSFGFTGELFF. The CDR3 DNA reads TGCGCCAGCAGCTTCGGGTTCACCGGGGAGCTGTTTTTT. This sequence joins TRBV5-1 and TRBJ2-2, with unresolved D. The CDR3 extends over 13 amino acids. Germline V gene sequence: CDR1 SGHRS, CDR2 YFSETQ. With 2 bases removed from V and 4 bases from J, the gap between germline ends came to 6 bases.

The chain uses TRBV7-2 and TRBJ2-2; TRBD2 matches at 8 bases. Germline assignment: CDR1 SGHTA and CDR2 FQGNSA. This CDR3 region has 17 residues. After removal of 3 bases from V and 5 bases from J, the junction contained 11 bases not matched to a gene. CDR3 loop: CASSFMREAVSTGELFF. The DNA for the CDR3 is TGTGCCAGCAGCTTTATGCGGGAGGCCGTTTCAACCGGGGAGCTGTTTTTT.

The genes are TRBV6-6 and TRBJ2-3, with TRBD2 as a possible D gene (5 bases). In germline, CDR1 is MNHNY, CDR2 SVGAGI (reference sequence). V was shortened by 2 bases and J by 7 bases, with 10 bases between the two germline ends. The CDR3 spans 13 residues. For the CDR3, the DNA is TGTGCCAGCAGTTACGGGAGTATCAATACGCAGTATTTT. Encoded protein: CASSYGSINTQYF.

The rearrangement joins TRBV4-1 to TRBJ2-3, with 12 bases identical to TRBD2. With V trimmed by 4 bases and J by 6 bases, 5 bases remained unmatched. The CDR3 spans 15 residues. CDR1 and CDR2 from the germline V gene are MGHRA and YSYEKL. In DNA, the CDR3 is TGCGCCAGCAGCCCTAGCGGGAGGGAGCTGGATACGCAGTATTTT. Translated, it gives CASSPSGRELDTQYF.

V is TRBV5-1 and J is TRBJ2-1, with D possibly TRBD1 on 5 matching bases. Trimming took 4 bases from V and 2 from J, leaving 22 bases between them. There are 18 residues in the CDR3. Germline V lookup: CDR1 SGHRS, CDR2 YFSETQ. CDR3 bases: TGCGCCAGCAGCCGGGCCTACAGAGTGACAGAAACCTACAATGAGCAGTTCTTC. This sequence encodes CASSRAYRVTETYNEQFF.

The rearrangement joins TRBV19 to TRBJ2-7, with TRBD2 identical over 13 bases. The CDR3 length is 17 residues. The trim removed 5 bases at V and 0 bases at J, leaving 7 bases unmatched. The germline V gene encodes CDR1 LNHDA and CDR2 SQIVND (reference sequence). Here the CDR3 DNA reads TGTGCCAGTAGTGATACGGGACTAGCGGGACCCTCCTACGAGCAGTACTTC. Amino acids: CASSDTGLAGPSYEQYF.

This clone showed up just a few times. The chain is built from TRBV7-2 and TRBJ2-1; 8 bases fit TRBD2. The J segment lost 5 bases and the V segment lost 1 base, leaving 10 bases of the junction unmatched. CDR1 is SGHTA and CDR2 is FQGNSA in the germline V gene. The CDR3 consists of 17 residues. This chain's CDR3 is CASSLGSRGAPHNEQFF. For the CDR3, the DNA is TGTGCCAGCAGCTTAGGGTCGCGGGGGGCTCCCCACAATGAGCAGTTCTTC.

The chain employs TRBV7-9 and TRBJ2-1; tentative D call: TRBD2 (5 bases). CDR1 and CDR2 from the germline V gene are SEHNR and FQNEAQ (reference sequence). Trimming took 1 base from V and 0 from J, leaving 7 bases between them. The CDR3 extends over 15 amino acids. The CDR3 protein is CASSLGTDSYNEQFF. DNA for the CDR3: TGTGCCAGCAGCTTAGGGACTGACTCCTACAATGAGCAGTTCTTC.

The chain employs TRBV28 and TRBJ2-7, with D hard to call. The CDR3 has 13 amino acids. Looked up from germline, CDR1 is MDHEN and CDR2 is SYDVKM. Trimming removed 2 bases at V and 6 bases at J, with 11 bases between. The DNA for the CDR3 is TGTGCCAGCAGTTTACTCCTTCCCGGCGAGCAGTACTTC. This translates into CASSLLLPGEQYF.

This clone came up a few times. V gene TRBV27 combines with J gene TRBJ2-7, with 9 bases matching TRBD2. This CDR3 region has 15 residues. V shed 3 bases, J shed 4 bases, and the junction held 7 bases outside the gene matches. Germline lookup yields CDR1 MNHEY and CDR2 SMNVEV (reference sequence). The DNA of the CDR3 is TGTGCCAGCAGTTTCTTGGGACTAGCTGGGTACGAGCAGTACTTC. As protein: CASSFLGLAGYEQYF.

This clone showed up just a few times. One junction end disagrees with the germline gene, perhaps due to a read error. V usage is TRBV7-9 and J usage is TRBJ2-3, with D possibly TRBD2 on 5 matching bases. CDR1 and CDR2 from the germline V gene are SEHNR and FQNEAQ (reference sequence). CDR3 length equals 15 residues. The DNA for the CDR3 is TGTTCCAGCAGCTTAGGGTGGGAGAGGACAGATACGCAGTATTTT. Its translation: CSSSLGWERTDTQYF.